The present T cell receptor beta chain was sequenced within a study of identical twins. The CDR3 totals 12 residues. Germline-derived CDR1 and CDR2 are SGHDN and FVKESK. Trimming pared 2 bases from V and 8 bases from J, leaving 8 bases between. For this clonotype: Its matching antigen is unknown.

The donor group consisted entirely of healthy Caucasians. TCRdb independently ran MiXCR on the 5' RACE reads; one entry per CDR3 protein. Among approximately 620,000 distinct CDR3 sequences listed, over 8.5% were seen once. Study findings and constraints: Twins showed weaker excess sharing in their beta out-of-frame sequences.

This same sample was also taken into another study, of yellow fever vaccine responses in identical twins.

The sequence was obtained from a woman younger than 35 in good health. The rearrangement joins TRBV14 to TRBJ2-3; no firm D call. The sample comprised PBMCs. CDR3 region: CASSQTQLTQYF. The CDR3 region has the DNA TGTGCCAGCAGCCAAACGCAACTTACGCAGTATTTT. Filled out from reference TRBV14 and TRBJ2-3, the complete variable domain reads EAGVTQFPSHSVIEKGQTVTLRCDPISGHDNLYWYRRVMGKEIKFLLHFVKESKQDESGMPNNRFLAERTGGTYSTLKVQPAELEDSGVYFCASSQTQLTQYFGPGTRLTVL.